Listed below are T cell receptor beta chains from one sample, sequenced in a study of blood T cell repertoires in COVID-19. Produced via immunoSEQ multiplex PCR; TCRdb's table is partial and in-frame only. The sample has about 210,000 clones; roughly 90% are singletons. The sequenced sample was peripheral blood. These receptors were collected from a woman aged 40-49 years with acute or convalescent COVID-19. The CDR3 runs from the conserved cysteine through the conserved F or W. A D gene is named only where the DNA matches it firmly. Only part of the rows carry a size: once, few, many, or a class if the clone is expanded.

V: TRBV30; size: -; J: TRBJ1-2; D: -; DNA: TGTGCCTGGGCCCGGACTGCCAGGTATGGCTACACCTTC; CDR3: CAWARTARYGYTF
V: TRBV18; size: once; J: TRBJ1-5; D: -; DNA: TGTGCCAGCTCACAATCAGATAGCAATCAGCCCCAGCATTTT; CDR3: CASSQSDSNQPQHF
V: TRBV11-3; size: -; J: TRBJ1-3; D: -; DNA: TGTGCCAGCAGCTTAGGAGGAGGATTTGGAAACACCATATATTTT; CDR3: CASSLGGGFGNTIYF
V: TRBV2; size: -; J: TRBJ2-4; D: TRBD1; DNA: TGTGCCGGGACAGGGGAAGCCAAAAACATTCAGTACTTC; CDR3: CAGTGEAKNIQYF
V: TRBV5-8; size: -; J: TRBJ1-6; D: TRBD1; DNA: TGTGCCAGCAGCTTACGGGACAGTAATTCACCCCTCCACTTT; CDR3: CASSLRDSNSPLHF
V: TRBV4-2; size: -; J: TRBJ2-3; D: TRBD2; DNA: TGTGCCAGCACTAAAAGCGCCGGACTAGCGGGGGGGGCAGATACGCAGTATTTT; CDR3: CASTKSAGLAGGADTQYF
V: TRBV10-3; size: -; J: TRBJ1-2; D: -; DNA: TGTGCCATCAGGTCCCGGGACAAGGACGGCTACACCTTC; CDR3: CAIRSRDKDGYTF
V: TRBV27; size: -; J: TRBJ2-1; D: TRBD2; DNA: TGTGCCAGCCATACCTTAGCGGGGGGCAATGAGCAGTTCTTC; CDR3: CASHTLAGGNEQFF
V: TRBV18; size: -; J: TRBJ1-1; D: TRBD1; DNA: TGTGCCAGCTCACCACGGCAGGAGATTGGACAGGCTTTT; CDR3: CASSPRQEIGQAF
V: TRBV3-1/TRBV3-2; size: -; J: TRBJ2-5; D: TRBD2; DNA: TGTGCCAGCAGCCACCCAGGACTAGAGAAGGAGACCCAGTACTTC; CDR3: CASSHPGLEKETQYF
V: TRBV18; size: -; J: TRBJ2-2; D: -; DNA: TGTGCCAGCTCACCATCCCAACTGACCGGGGAGCTGTTTTTT; CDR3: CASSPSQLTGELFF
V: TRBV11-2; size: -; J: TRBJ1-1; D: TRBD1; DNA: TGTGCCAGCAGCTTGACTAGGGACAGGTTTCGGACTGAAGCTTTCTTT; CDR3: CASSLTRDRFRTEAFF
V: TRBV28; size: -; J: TRBJ1-2; D: -; DNA: TGTGCCAGCAGTTCGGGGAGAAATGGCTACACCTTC; CDR3: CASSSGRNGYTF
V: TRBV19; size: many; J: TRBJ1-3; D: TRBD1; DNA: TGTGCCAGTAGTCCCATGCCGGACAGGGCCTCTGGAAACACCATATATTTT; CDR3: CASSPMPDRASGNTIYF
V: TRBV27; size: -; J: TRBJ1-1; D: -; DNA: TGTGCCAGCAGTTACACAGGGTCAGGGAACACTGAAGCTTTCTTT; CDR3: CASSYTGSGNTEAFF
V: TRBV12-3/TRBV12-4; size: -; J: TRBJ2-1; D: -; DNA: TGTGCCAGCAGTTTCAGGGGTGAGCAGTTCTTC; CDR3: CASSFRGEQFF
V: TRBV28; size: -; J: TRBJ1-1; D: -; DNA: TGTGCCAGCAGTTCCGTAATGAACACTGAAGCTTTCTTT; CDR3: CASSSVMNTEAFF
V: TRBV28; size: -; J: TRBJ2-1; D: -; DNA: TGTGCCAGCATAGGGGGGGTGTCCTACAATGAGCAGTTCTTC; CDR3: CASIGGVSYNEQFF
V: TRBV6-5; size: -; J: TRBJ1-6; D: TRBD1; DNA: TGTGCCAGCACCTCCGGACAGGGCGGATCACCCCTCCACTTT; CDR3: CASTSGQGGSPLHF
V: TRBV2; size: -; J: TRBJ1-6; D: TRBD1; DNA: TGTGCCAGCAGACCTGAGACAGGGTCTAATTCACCCCTCCACTTT; CDR3: CASRPETGSNSPLHF
V: TRBV5-1; size: -; J: TRBJ2-5; D: -; DNA: TGCGCCAGCAGCCCCCCGGTGACAGCGTACCAAGAGACCCAGTACTTC; CDR3: CASSPPVTAYQETQYF
V: TRBV29-1; size: -; J: TRBJ1-2; D: -; DNA: TGCAGCGTACAGGGAGCTGCGGGCTACACCTTC; CDR3: CSVQGAAGYTF
V: TRBV4-2; size: -; J: TRBJ2-1; D: -; DNA: TGTGCCAGCAGCCGGGGGCCCCCCTACAATGAGCAGTTCTTC; CDR3: CASSRGPPYNEQFF
V: TRBV2; size: -; J: TRBJ1-6; D: TRBD1; DNA: TGTGCCAGCAGTAGGCAGGGGGGCTATAATTCACCCCTCCACTTT; CDR3: CASSRQGGYNSPLHF
V: TRBV6-5; size: -; J: TRBJ1-1; D: -; DNA: TGTGCCAGCAGAATCACAGGGCTTCACACTGAAGCTTTCTTT; CDR3: CASRITGLHTEAFF
V: TRBV6-1; size: -; J: TRBJ1-5; D: TRBD1; DNA: TGTGCCAGCAGTGAAGGGGACAGGGTCAATCAGCCCCAGCATTTT; CDR3: CASSEGDRVNQPQHF
V: TRBV27; size: once; J: TRBJ1-6; D: -; DNA: TGTGCCAGCAGTCTACTCATTAATAATTCACCCCTCCACTTT; CDR3: CASSLLINNSPLHF
V: TRBV9; size: -; J: TRBJ1-1; D: -; DNA: TGTGCCAGCAGCGTCATTCCAGGGGCCACTGAAGCTTTCTTT; CDR3: CASSVIPGATEAFF
V: TRBV12-3/TRBV12-4; size: -; J: TRBJ2-1; D: TRBD1; DNA: TGTGCCAGCAGTAAGGACAGGGGCCATGAGCAGTTCTTC; CDR3: CASSKDRGHEQFF
V: TRBV12-3/TRBV12-4; size: -; J: TRBJ2-5; D: -; DNA: TGTGCCAGCAGTTTTAGTCGAGAGACCCAGTACTTC; CDR3: CASSFSRETQYF
V: TRBV14; size: -; J: TRBJ1-1; D: -; DNA: TGTGCCAGCAGCCTGGGGGCCCGGACTGAAGCTTTCTTT; CDR3: CASSLGARTEAFF
V: TRBV12-5; size: -; J: TRBJ1-4; D: -; DNA: TGTGCTAGTGGTTTTGAGACAGAAAGTCCTGCAACTAATGAAAAACTGTTTTTT; CDR3: CASGFETESPATNEKLFF
V: TRBV7-3; size: -; J: TRBJ1-1; D: -; DNA: TGTGCCAGCAGCTTAGCGGAGAACACTGAAGCTTTCTTT; CDR3: CASSLAENTEAFF
V: TRBV7-6; size: -; J: TRBJ2-4; D: TRBD2; DNA: TGTGCCAGCAGCCTCCTACCCCCGCCTAGCGGGGGGCAAGACATTCAGTACTTC; CDR3: CASSLLPPPSGGQDIQYF
V: TRBV19; size: -; J: TRBJ1-2; D: TRBD1; DNA: TGTGCCAGTAGGAACAACCGGGCTGAGGGGGCCTATGGCTACACCTTC; CDR3: CASRNNRAEGAYGYTF
V: TRBV19; size: -; J: TRBJ1-1; D: TRBD1; DNA: TGTGCCAGTAGTATAGATTCACAGGGGGGATCCACTGAAGCTTTCTTT; CDR3: CASSIDSQGGSTEAFF
V: TRBV9; size: -; J: TRBJ1-6; D: -; DNA: TGTGCCAGCAGCGCAACAGGAACCTATAATTCACCCCTCCACTTT; CDR3: CASSATGTYNSPLHF
V: TRBV18; size: -; J: TRBJ2-3; D: TRBD2; DNA: TGTGCCAGCTCATCCTCTAGCGGGGGTGGCACAGATACGCAGTATTTT; CDR3: CASSSSSGGGTDTQYF
V: TRBV11-2; size: once; J: TRBJ1-2; D: TRBD1; DNA: TGTGCCAGCAGTTCTATCACAGGGGGACACTATGGCTACACCTTC; CDR3: CASSSITGGHYGYTF
V: TRBV10-1; size: -; J: TRBJ2-3; D: -; DNA: TGCGCCAGCAGTGAGTCTACGACAAGCGATACGCAGTATTTT; CDR3: CASSESTTSDTQYF
V: TRBV6-1; size: -; J: TRBJ2-5; D: TRBD2; DNA: TGTGCCAGCAGTGTAACTAGCGGGGGGGCCTTTGAGACCCAGTACTTC; CDR3: CASSVTSGGAFETQYF